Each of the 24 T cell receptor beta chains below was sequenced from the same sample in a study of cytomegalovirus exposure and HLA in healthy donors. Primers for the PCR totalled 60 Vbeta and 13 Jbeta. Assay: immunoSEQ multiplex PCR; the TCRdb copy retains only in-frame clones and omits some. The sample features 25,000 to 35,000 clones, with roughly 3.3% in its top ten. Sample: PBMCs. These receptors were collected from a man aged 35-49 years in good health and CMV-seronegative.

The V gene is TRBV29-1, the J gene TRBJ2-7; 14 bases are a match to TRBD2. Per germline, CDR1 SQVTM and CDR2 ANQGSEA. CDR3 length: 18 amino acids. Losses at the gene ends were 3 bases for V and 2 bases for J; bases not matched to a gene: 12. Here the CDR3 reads CSVDPLGTSGSPPYEQYF. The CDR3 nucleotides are TGCAGCGTTGACCCCCTGGGGACTAGCGGGAGCCCCCCCTACGAGCAGTACTTC.

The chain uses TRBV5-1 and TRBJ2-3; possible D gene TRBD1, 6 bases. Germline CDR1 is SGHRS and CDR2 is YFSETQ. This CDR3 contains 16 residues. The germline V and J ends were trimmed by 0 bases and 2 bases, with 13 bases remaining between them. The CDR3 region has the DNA TGCGCCAGCAGCTTGGGGGACAATTGGGCCACAGATACGCAGTATTTT. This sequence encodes CASSLGDNWATDTQYF.

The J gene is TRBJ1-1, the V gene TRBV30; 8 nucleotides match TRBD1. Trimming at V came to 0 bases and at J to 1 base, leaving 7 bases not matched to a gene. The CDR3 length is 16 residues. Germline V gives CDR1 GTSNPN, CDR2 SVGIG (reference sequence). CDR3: CAWSVGGQGANTEAFF. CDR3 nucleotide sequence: TGTGCCTGGAGTGTTGGGGGGCAGGGGGCGAACACTGAAGCTTTCTTT.

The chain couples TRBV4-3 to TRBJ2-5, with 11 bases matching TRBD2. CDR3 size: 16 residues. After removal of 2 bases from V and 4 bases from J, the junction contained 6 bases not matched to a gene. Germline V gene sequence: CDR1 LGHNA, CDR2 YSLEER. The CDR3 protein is CASSQRLLAGGETQYF. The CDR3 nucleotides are TGCGCCAGCAGCCAAAGATTGCTAGCGGGAGGAGAGACCCAGTACTTC.

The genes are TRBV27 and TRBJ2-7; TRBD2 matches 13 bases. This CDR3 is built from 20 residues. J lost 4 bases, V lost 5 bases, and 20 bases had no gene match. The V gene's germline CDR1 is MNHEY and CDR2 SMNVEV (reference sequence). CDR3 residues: CASSRTSGRPTTTTAYEQYF. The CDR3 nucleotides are TGTGCCAGCAGTAGGACTAGCGGGAGACCAACGACAACTACCGCTTACGAGCAGTACTTC.

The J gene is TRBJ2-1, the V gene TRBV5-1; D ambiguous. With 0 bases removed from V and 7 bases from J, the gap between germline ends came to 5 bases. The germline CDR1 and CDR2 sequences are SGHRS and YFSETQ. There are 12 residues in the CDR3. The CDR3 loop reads CASSLDGNEQFF. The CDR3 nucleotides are TGCGCCAGCAGCTTGGACGGGAATGAGCAGTTCTTC.

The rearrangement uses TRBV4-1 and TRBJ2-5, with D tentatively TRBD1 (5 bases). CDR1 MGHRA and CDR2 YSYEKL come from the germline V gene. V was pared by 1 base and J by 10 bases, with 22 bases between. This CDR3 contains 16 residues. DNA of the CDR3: TGCGCCAGCAGCCAAGGTCTACAAAGACAAAGGGGTGGCCAGTACTTC. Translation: CASSQGLQRQRGGQYF.

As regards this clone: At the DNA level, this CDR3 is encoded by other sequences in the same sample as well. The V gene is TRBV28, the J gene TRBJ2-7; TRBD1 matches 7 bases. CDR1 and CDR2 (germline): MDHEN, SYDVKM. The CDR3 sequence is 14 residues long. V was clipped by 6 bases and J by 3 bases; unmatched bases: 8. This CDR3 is CASRSYRDSYEQYF. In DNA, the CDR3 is TGTGCCAGCAGATCCTACCGGGACAGCTACGAGCAGTACTTC.

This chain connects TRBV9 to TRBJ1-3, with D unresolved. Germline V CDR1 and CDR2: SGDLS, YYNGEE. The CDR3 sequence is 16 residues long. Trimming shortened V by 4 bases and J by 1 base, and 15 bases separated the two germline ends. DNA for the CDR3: TGTGCCAGCAGCCCAGGCCATGGTATATCTGGAAACACCATATATTTT. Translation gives CASSPGHGISGNTIYF.

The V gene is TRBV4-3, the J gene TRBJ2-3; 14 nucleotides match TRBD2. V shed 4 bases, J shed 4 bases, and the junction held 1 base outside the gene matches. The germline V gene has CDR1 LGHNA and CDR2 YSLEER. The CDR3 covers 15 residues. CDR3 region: CASSPTSGRADTQYF. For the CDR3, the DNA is TGCGCCAGCAGCCCGACTAGCGGGAGGGCAGATACGCAGTATTTT.

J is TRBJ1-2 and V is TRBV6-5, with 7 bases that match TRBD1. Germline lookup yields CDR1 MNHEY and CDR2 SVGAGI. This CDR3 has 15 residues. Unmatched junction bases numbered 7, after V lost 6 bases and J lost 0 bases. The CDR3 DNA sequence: TGTGCCAGCAGCACAGGGGATTACGCTAACTATGGCTACACCTTC. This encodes CASSTGDYANYGYTF.

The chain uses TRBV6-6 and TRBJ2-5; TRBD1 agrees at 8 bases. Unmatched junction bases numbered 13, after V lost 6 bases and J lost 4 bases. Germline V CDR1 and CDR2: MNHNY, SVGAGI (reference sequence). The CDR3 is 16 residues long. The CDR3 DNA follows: TGTGCCAGCAGGGCGACAGGGGACAAGGGCCGAGAGACCCAGTACTTC. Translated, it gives CASRATGDKGRETQYF.

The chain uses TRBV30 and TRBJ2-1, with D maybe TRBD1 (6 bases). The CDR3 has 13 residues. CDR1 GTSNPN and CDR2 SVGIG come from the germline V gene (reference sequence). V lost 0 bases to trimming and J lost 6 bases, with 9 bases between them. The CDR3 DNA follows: TGTGCCTGGAGTGTACAGGGTCTCAATGAGCAGTTCTTC. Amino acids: CAWSVQGLNEQFF.

CDR3 amino acids: CASSPGQNQPQHF. CDR3 DNA: TGTGCCAGCAGCCCGGGACAGAATCAGCCCCAGCATTTT. The rearrangement uses TRBV11-3 and TRBJ1-5, with TRBD1 matching over 7 bases. Losses at the gene ends were 5 bases for V and 4 bases for J; bases not matched to a gene: 2. This CDR3 spans 13 amino acids. The germline gives CDR1 SGHNT, CDR2 YENEEA.

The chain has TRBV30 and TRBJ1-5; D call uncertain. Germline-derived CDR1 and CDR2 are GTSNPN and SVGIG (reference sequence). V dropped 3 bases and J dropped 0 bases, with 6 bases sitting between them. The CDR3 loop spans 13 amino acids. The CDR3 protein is CAWSEDSNQPQHF. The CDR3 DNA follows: TGTGCCTGGAGCGAGGATAGCAATCAGCCCCAGCATTTT.

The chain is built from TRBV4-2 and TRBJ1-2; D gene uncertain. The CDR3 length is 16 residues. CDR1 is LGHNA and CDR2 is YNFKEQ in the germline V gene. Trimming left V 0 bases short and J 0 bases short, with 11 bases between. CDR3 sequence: CASSQDNSGTNYGYTF. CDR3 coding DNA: TGTGCCAGCAGCCAAGATAACTCAGGCACTAACTATGGCTACACCTTC.

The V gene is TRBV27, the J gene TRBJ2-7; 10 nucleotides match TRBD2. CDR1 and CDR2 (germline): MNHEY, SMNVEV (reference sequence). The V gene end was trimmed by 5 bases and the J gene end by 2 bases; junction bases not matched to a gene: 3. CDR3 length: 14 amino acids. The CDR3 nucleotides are TGTGCCAGCAGTAGCGGGAGGGCCCCCTACGAGCAGTACTTC. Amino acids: CASSSGRAPYEQYF.

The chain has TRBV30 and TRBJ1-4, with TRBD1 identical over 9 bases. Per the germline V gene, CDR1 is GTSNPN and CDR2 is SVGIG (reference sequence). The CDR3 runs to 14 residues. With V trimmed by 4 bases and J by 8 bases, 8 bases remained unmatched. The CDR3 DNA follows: TGTGCCTGGACCGGACAGGGGATTGGCGAAAAACTGTTTTTT. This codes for CAWTGQGIGEKLFF.

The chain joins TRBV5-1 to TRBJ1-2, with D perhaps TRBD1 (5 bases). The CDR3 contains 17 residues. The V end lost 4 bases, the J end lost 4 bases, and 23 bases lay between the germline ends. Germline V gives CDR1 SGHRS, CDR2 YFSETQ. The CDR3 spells CASSPQPRRGSSYGYTF. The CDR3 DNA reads TGCGCCAGCAGCCCGCAGCCTAGGAGGGGTTCAAGCTATGGCTACACCTTC. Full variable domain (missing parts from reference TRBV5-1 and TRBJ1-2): KAGVTQTPRYLIKTRGQQVTLSCSPISGHRSVSWYQQTPGQGLQFLFEYFSETQRNKGNFPGRFSGRQFSNSRSEMNVSTLELGDSALYLCASSPQPRRGSSYGYTFGSGTRLTVV.

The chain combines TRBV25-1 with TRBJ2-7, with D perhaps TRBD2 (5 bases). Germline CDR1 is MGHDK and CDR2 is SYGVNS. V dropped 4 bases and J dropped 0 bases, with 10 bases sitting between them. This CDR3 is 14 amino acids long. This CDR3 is CASSVAHSSYEQYF. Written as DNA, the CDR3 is TGTGCCAGCAGTGTAGCGCATAGCTCCTACGAGCAGTACTTC.

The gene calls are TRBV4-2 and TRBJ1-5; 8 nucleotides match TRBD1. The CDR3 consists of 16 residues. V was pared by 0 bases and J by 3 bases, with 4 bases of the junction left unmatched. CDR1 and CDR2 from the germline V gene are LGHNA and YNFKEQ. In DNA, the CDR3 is TGTGCCAGCAGCCAAGAGGGGACAGGACCCAATCAGCCCCAGCATTTT. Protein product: CASSQEGTGPNQPQHF.

The DNA for the CDR3 is TGTGCCAGCAGCCCATTACCGGTAGGCGGGAGTTGGACAGATACGCAGTATTTT. Translation: CASSPLPVGGSWTDTQYF. The chain is built from TRBV14 and TRBJ2-3, with 7 bases that match TRBD2. Germline CDR1 SGHDN, CDR2 FVKESK. The trim removed 4 bases at V and 3 bases at J, leaving 16 bases unmatched. CDR3 length equals 18 residues.

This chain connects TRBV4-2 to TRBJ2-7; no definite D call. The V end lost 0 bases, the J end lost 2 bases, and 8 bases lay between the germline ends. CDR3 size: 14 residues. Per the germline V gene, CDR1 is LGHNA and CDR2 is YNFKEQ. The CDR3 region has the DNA TGTGCCAGCAGCCAAGAGGTCGCTACCTACGAGCAGTACTTC. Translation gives CASSQEVATYEQYF.

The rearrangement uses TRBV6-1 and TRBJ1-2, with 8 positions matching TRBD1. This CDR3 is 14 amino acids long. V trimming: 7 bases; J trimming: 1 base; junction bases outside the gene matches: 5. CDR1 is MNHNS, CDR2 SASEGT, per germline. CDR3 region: CASTSQGDNYGYTF. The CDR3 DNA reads TGTGCCAGCACTTCACAGGGGGATAACTATGGCTACACCTTC.